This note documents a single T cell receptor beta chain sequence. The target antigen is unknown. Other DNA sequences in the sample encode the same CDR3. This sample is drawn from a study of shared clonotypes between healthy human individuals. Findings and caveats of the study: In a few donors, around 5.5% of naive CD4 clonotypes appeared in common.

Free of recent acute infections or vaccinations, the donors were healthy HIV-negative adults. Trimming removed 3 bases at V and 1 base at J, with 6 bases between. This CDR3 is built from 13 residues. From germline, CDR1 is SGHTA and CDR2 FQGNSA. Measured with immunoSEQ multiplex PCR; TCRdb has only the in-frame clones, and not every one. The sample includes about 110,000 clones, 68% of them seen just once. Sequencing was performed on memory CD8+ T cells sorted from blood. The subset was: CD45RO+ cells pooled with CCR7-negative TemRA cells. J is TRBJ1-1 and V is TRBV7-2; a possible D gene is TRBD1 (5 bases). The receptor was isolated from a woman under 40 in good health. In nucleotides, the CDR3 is TGTGCCAGCAGCTTGGGACGGAACACTGAAGCTTTCTTT. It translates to CASSLGRNTEAFF. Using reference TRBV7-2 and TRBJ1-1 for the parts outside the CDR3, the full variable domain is GAGVSQSPSNKVTEKGKDVELRCDPISGHTALYWYRQSLGQGLEFLIYFQGNSAPDKSGLPSDRFSAERTGGSVSTLTIQRTQQEDSAVYLCASSLGRNTEAFFGQGTRLTVV.